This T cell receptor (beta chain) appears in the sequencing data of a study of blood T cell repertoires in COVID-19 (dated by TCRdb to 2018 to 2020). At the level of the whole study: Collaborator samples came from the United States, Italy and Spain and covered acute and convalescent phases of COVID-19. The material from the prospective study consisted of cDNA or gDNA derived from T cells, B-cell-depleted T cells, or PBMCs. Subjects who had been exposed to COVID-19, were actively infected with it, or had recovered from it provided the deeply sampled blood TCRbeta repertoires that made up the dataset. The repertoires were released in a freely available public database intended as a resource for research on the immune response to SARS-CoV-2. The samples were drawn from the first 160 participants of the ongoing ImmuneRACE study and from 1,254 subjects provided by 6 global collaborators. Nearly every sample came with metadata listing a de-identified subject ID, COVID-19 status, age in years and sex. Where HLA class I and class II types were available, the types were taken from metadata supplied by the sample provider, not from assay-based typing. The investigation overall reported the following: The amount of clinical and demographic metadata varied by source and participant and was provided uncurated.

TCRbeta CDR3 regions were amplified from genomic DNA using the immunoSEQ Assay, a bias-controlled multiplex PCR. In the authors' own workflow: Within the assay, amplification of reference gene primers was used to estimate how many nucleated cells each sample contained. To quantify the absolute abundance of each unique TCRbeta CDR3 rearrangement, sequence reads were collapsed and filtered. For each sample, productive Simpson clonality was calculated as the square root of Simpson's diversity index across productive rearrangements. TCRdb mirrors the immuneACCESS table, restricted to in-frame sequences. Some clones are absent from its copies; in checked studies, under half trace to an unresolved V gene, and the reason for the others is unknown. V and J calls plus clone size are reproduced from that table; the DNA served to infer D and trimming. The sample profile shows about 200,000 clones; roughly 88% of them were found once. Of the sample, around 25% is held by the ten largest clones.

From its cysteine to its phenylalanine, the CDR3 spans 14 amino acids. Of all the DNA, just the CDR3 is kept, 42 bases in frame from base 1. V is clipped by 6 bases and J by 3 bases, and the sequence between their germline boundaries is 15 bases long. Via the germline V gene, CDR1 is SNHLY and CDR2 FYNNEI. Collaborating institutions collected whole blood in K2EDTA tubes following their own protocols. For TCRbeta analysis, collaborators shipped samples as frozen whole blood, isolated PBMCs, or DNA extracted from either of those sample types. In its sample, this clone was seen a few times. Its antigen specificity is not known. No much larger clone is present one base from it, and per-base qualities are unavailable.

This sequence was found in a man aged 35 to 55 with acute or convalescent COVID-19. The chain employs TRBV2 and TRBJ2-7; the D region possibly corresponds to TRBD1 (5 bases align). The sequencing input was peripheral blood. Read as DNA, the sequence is TGTGCCAGCAGGGCGACAGTTAGCCGCTACGAGCAGTACTTC. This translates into CASRATVSRYEQYF.